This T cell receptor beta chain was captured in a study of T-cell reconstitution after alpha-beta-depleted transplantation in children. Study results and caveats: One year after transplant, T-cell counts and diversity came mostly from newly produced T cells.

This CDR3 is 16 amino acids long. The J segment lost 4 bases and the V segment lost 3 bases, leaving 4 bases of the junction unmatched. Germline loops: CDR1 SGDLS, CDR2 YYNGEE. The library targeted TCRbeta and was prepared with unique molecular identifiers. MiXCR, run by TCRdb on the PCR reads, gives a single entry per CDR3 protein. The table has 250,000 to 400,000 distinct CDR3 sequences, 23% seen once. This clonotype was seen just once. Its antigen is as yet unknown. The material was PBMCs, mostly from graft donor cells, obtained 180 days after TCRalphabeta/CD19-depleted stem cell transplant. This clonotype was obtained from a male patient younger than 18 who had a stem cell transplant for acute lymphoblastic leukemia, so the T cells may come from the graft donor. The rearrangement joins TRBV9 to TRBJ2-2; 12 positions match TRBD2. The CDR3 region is CASSATSGSPTGELFF. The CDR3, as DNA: TGTGCCAGCAGCGCGACTAGCGGGAGCCCCACCGGGGAGCTGTTTTTT.